These T cell receptor beta chains were read from a single sample in a study of blood T cells in healthy people across ages. TCRdb itself ran the 5' RACE reads through MiXCR, one entry per CDR3 protein. The sample consists of fewer than 2 million distinct CDR3 sequences, about two fifths of them appearing once. Specimen: blood. The receptors stem from a human donor in good health. Both conserved end residues are part of each CDR3. The D gene is left open where the match is weak. Expanded clones get a size class; other rows say once, few or many, or leave the size out.

CDR3nt	CDR3aa	d_gene	v_gene	abundance	len	j_gene
TGCGCCAGCAGCCAAGTTATAGGAGGGACAGGAGTACACGAGCAGTACTTC	CASSQVIGGTGVHEQYF	TRBD1	TRBV4-1	-	17	TRBJ2-7
TGTGCCAGCAGTGGAGACAGCCAACCTAACTATGGCTACACCTTC	CASSGDSQPNYGYTF	-	TRBV12-3/TRBV12-4	few	15	TRBJ1-2
TGTGCCAGCAGCTTGGAGGGACATCATTACAATGAGCAGTTCTTC	CASSLEGHHYNEQFF	-	TRBV5-5	-	15	TRBJ2-1
TGTGCCAGCAGTGATGATCCGGGACTAGCCGGGCCAGATACGCAGTATTTT	CASSDDPGLAGPDTQYF	TRBD2	TRBV12-3/TRBV12-4	-	17	TRBJ2-3
TGTGCCAGCAGTGATCCTAGCGGGGAGTACAATGAGCAGTTCTTC	CASSDPSGEYNEQFF	TRBD2	TRBV2	-	15	TRBJ2-1
TGTGCCAGCAGTGCCGCGGGAGCGGCTCAGCCCCAGCATTTT	CASSAAGAAQPQHF	-	TRBV6-6	-	14	TRBJ1-5
TGTGCCAGCAGCTTACCCGTCTACACCGGGACAGCCGATTCCTACGAGCAGTACTTC	CASSLPVYTGTADSYEQYF	TRBD1	TRBV7-8	-	19	TRBJ2-7
TGTGCCAGCAGCTTAGGAGCGGGACCTGAGCAGTTCTTC	CASSLGAGPEQFF	TRBD2	TRBV7-6	-	13	TRBJ2-1
TGCAGTGCCCTACGTTTGTATGAAAAACTGTTTTTT	CSALRLYEKLFF	-	TRBV20-1	-	12	TRBJ1-4
TGCACCAGCAGGGCGCCCTCTGGGGCCAACGTCCTGACTTTC	CTSRAPSGANVLTF	-	TRBV5-1	-	14	TRBJ2-6
TGCAGTGCTAGAGGCCCCCTAGGGAGGGCCACTGAAGCTTTCTTT	CSARGPLGRATEAFF	-	TRBV20-1	-	15	TRBJ1-1
TGCGCCAGCAGCTTGTCGGGACAGCCTATTAGAGGAAACACCATATATTTT	CASSLSGQPIRGNTIYF	TRBD1	TRBV5-1	once	17	TRBJ1-3
TGTGCCAGCAGTTACTGGGACAGCCAGTACGAGCAGTACTTC	CASSYWDSQYEQYF	TRBD1	TRBV6-2/TRBV6-3	few	14	TRBJ2-7
TGCGCCAGCAGCCCCTCTCTTGACACAGGAAGACAGCCCCAGCATTTT	CASSPSLDTGRQPQHF	-	TRBV4-1	-	16	TRBJ1-5
TGTGCCAGCAGCAACGGACAGGGAAGGTTTCGGGAGCAGTTCTTC	CASSNGQGRFREQFF	TRBD1	TRBV11-3	-	15	TRBJ2-1
TGCGCCAGCAGCCTTGGGAGCGGGGGGGCCTACGAGCAGTACTTC	CASSLGSGGAYEQYF	TRBD2	TRBV4-3	many	15	TRBJ2-7
TGTGCCAGCAGCTCATCCAGCGACAGGGGGAGCAATCAGCCCCAGCATTTT	CASSSSSDRGSNQPQHF	TRBD1	TRBV7-3	few	17	TRBJ1-5
TGTGCCAGCAGCCTCCAACTTGGGGGCTCCACCGGGGAGCTGTTTTTT	CASSLQLGGSTGELFF	-	TRBV11-2	few	16	TRBJ2-2
TGTGCCAGCAGCCAGATGACTAGTTCGGGTTTGGAGACCCAGTACTTC	CASSQMTSSGLETQYF	-	TRBV3-1	-	16	TRBJ2-5
TGTACCAGCAGTCCGTCGGGACAGAGCTCCTACGAGCAGTACTTC	CTSSPSGQSSYEQYF	TRBD1	TRBV28	few	15	TRBJ2-7
TGCAGCGTTGGGCCCTCCAGGGACACCGGGGAGCTGTTTTTT	CSVGPSRDTGELFF	-	TRBV29-1	-	14	TRBJ2-2
TGCGCCAGCAAAGAAGCGGGGGGAATCGAGGAGACCCAGTACTTC	CASKEAGGIEETQYF	TRBD2	TRBV5-1	-	15	TRBJ2-5
TGTGCCAGCAGCATACCAGGGGCGACGAATGAGCAGTTCTTC	CASSIPGATNEQFF	-	TRBV7-3	-	14	TRBJ2-1
TGTGCCAGCTCACCACCTGTGACCACAGAGACCCAGTACTTC	CASSPPVTTETQYF	-	TRBV18	few	14	TRBJ2-5
TGCAGTGCTGGTCCAGGGAAACGGGGCTTAATTAATTCACCCCTCCACTTT	CSAGPGKRGLINSPLHF	-	TRBV20-1	once	17	TRBJ1-6
TGTGCCAGCAGTTCCGGGACCCGAACAAATGAGCAGTTCTTC	CASSSGTRTNEQFF	-	TRBV2	few	14	TRBJ2-1
TGTGCCAGCAGCTTAATAGGGTTGGATGGCTACACCTTC	CASSLIGLDGYTF	-	TRBV7-9	-	13	TRBJ1-2
TGCAGCGGGGGGGGCGCGTCCACTGAAGCTTTCTTT	CSGGGASTEAFF	-	TRBV29-1	-	12	TRBJ1-1
TGTGCCAGCAGCCCAGCGAAGACCCTGTGGAATTGGGCCCAGTACTTC	CASSPAKTLWNWAQYF	-	TRBV7-9	few	16	TRBJ2-5
TGTGCCAGCAGCTTAGATGGGGCCCCTGGGGGCGAGCAGTACTTC	CASSLDGAPGGEQYF	-	TRBV7-2	few	15	TRBJ2-7
TGTGCCAGCAGAAGGGGCCTTCAAGGGGAGCAGTACTTC	CASRRGLQGEQYF	-	TRBV12-3/TRBV12-4	-	13	TRBJ2-7
TGTGCCAGCAGCTTAGGCATGACCTACGAGCAGTACTTC	CASSLGMTYEQYF	-	TRBV7-3	-	13	TRBJ2-7
TGTGCCAGCACCAAAAACAGGGGCGGTACCGGGGAGCTGTTTTTT	CASTKNRGGTGELFF	TRBD1	TRBV7-9	-	15	TRBJ2-2
TGTGCCAGCAGTTACGACGGGGAAGAGACCCAGTACTTC	CASSYDGEETQYF	-	TRBV6-5	few	13	TRBJ2-5
TGTGCCAGCAGCCTCAGTTTCAGGGGGCGGGCTTACGGCTACACCTTC	CASSLSFRGRAYGYTF	TRBD1	TRBV7-2	-	16	TRBJ1-2
TGCAGTGCTAGGCTGGGGGACTGGGTAGAGCAGTTCTTC	CSARLGDWVEQFF	-	TRBV20-1	-	13	TRBJ2-1
TGTGCCACCACCAAGGGGGGGCGGTGGAGCACCGGGGAGCTGTTTTTT	CATTKGGRWSTGELFF	-	TRBV15	-	16	TRBJ2-2
TGTGCCAGCAGTCAAAGGGATTATCAGCCCCAGCATTTT	CASSQRDYQPQHF	-	TRBV28	-	13	TRBJ1-5
TGTGCCAGCGGTTTTGAGACCCAGTTCTTC	CASGFETQFF	-	TRBV25-1	-	10	TRBJ2-1
TGTGCCCTTGACCGCCGGTTACAGGGATACGAGCAGTACTTC	CALDRRLQGYEQYF	-	TRBV27	-	14	TRBJ2-7
TGTGCCATCAGGGAATCTGGGGCCAGCGTCCTGACTTTC	CAIRESGASVLTF	-	TRBV10-3	-	13	TRBJ2-6
TGTGCCAGCAGTGGGGCCCGATCGATTCAGTACTTC	CASSGARSIQYF	-	TRBV9	few	12	TRBJ2-4
TGTGCCAGCAGCTTCAGTCGGGCAGGCTACACCTTC	CASSFSRAGYTF	-	TRBV7-2	-	12	TRBJ1-2
TGTGCCAGCAGCCCCAGGGCGGCGGGGGCCTACCAAGAGACCCAGTACTTC	CASSPRAAGAYQETQYF	-	TRBV7-8	-	17	TRBJ2-5
TGTGCCAGCAGTTTCTCATACCCCGACAGGGGGGCTTTGGGGGATCAGCCCCAGCATTTT	CASSFSYPDRGALGDQPQHF	TRBD1	TRBV28	-	20	TRBJ1-5
TGTGCCAGCAGCTCAGACGGGGTGGGGCCCACAGATACGCAGTATTTT	CASSSDGVGPTDTQYF	-	TRBV7-2	-	16	TRBJ2-3
TGTGCCAGCAGCCCACGGGGAGGTATTCAGTACTTC	CASSPRGGIQYF	-	TRBV3-1	once	12	TRBJ2-4
TGCAGCGTTGATTCCGGGGGGTTTGGCTATGGCTACACCTTC	CSVDSGGFGYGYTF	-	TRBV29-1	few	14	TRBJ1-2
TGTGCCAGCAGTTACTCGATAGGGGGCCACACCGGGGAGCTGTTTTTT	CASSYSIGGHTGELFF	TRBD1	TRBV6-6	-	16	TRBJ2-2
TGTGCCAGCCGACGGGAAAACTATGGCTACACCTTC	CASRRENYGYTF	-	TRBV9	few	12	TRBJ1-2
TGTGCCAGCAGGTATGGCCAGGGTCGCGATGAGCAGTTCTTC	CASRYGQGRDEQFF	-	TRBV12-3/TRBV12-4	-	14	TRBJ2-1
TGCGCCAGCACACTTCGGGGGACAGGGCCTGGGGAGCAGTTCTTC	CASTLRGTGPGEQFF	TRBD1	TRBV5-1	few	15	TRBJ2-1
TGTGCCACCCTGCCGGGACTGTACTCTGGGGCCAACGTCCTGACTTTC	CATLPGLYSGANVLTF	-	TRBV27	-	16	TRBJ2-6
TGCAGCGTTGTTCACATGGTCACAGATACGCAGTATTTT	CSVVHMVTDTQYF	-	TRBV29-1	few	13	TRBJ2-3
TGTGCCAGCAGCCCAAACAGGGAGGGGGGCACAGATACGCAGTATTTT	CASSPNREGGTDTQYF	-	TRBV7-3	once	16	TRBJ2-3
TGCGCCAGCAGCCCGGGAAGGGGGCTTTATACTGAAGCTTTCTTT	CASSPGRGLYTEAFF	TRBD1	TRBV5-1	-	15	TRBJ1-1
TGCGCCAGCAGCTTGTTTCAGGGGGCCAGCTCCTACAATGAGCAGTTCTTC	CASSLFQGASSYNEQFF	TRBD1	TRBV4-1	few	17	TRBJ2-1